This T cell receptor beta chain was identified during a study of T cells in localized non-small cell lung cancer. The repertoire was sequenced with immunoSEQ multiplex PCR; TCRdb's copy has only in-frame clones and lacks some. The sample contains 12,000 to 15,000 clones, roughly 80% of which appear only once. Germline CDR1 is SNHLY and CDR2 is FYNNEI. Trimming took off 5 bases at V and 8 bases at J, with 14 bases between the two ends. This CDR3 has 13 amino acids. The rearrangement joins TRBV2 to TRBJ2-3; either TRBD1 or TRBD2 may supply D (5 bases each). Sequencing was performed on peripheral blood, taken before any cancer treatment. The source is a female donor of 60 years or more with stage I squamous cell lung carcinoma. CDR3 sequence (DNA): TGTGCCAGCAGTTCCGGGACCTCGGGTACGCAGTATTTT. Its protein is CASSSGTSGTQYF. Drawing the rest from reference TRBV2 and TRBJ2-3, the complete variable domain is EPEVTQTPSHQVTQMGQEVILRCVPISNHLYFYWYRQILGQKVEFLVSFYNNEISEKSEIFDDQFSVERPDGSNFTLKIRSTKLEDSAMYFCASSSGTSGTQYFGPGTRLTVL.